This T cell receptor (beta chain) was documented in a study of blood T cell repertoires in COVID-19. Study at large: Collection of acute and convalescent COVID-19 samples took place in the United States, Italy and Spain. Sample material is recorded as cDNA or gDNA derived from T cells, B-cell-depleted T cells, or PBMCs.

The CDR3 is 16 residues long. V lost 1 base and J lost 6; bases outside the gene matches: 12. Germline CDR1 is KGHSH and CDR2 is LQKENI. This clone was recorded once. Original methodology: It was from reference gene primer amplification that nucleated cell counts were estimated. The assay was immunoSEQ multiplex PCR, and TCRdb's table has in-frame clones only and misses some. V and J calls and clone size are those listed in that table; D and trimming were worked out from the DNA. There are over 130,000 clones in the sample; 85% to 90% occur only once, and around 10% lies in the top ten. The TCR originated in a woman of 80 years or more with acute or convalescent COVID-19. The chain recombines TRBV18 with TRBJ2-7; 7 bases fit TRBD1. The sample consisted of peripheral blood. The CDR3 here is CASSPQGARGIGEQYF. CDR3 in DNA: TGTGCCAGCTCACCACAAGGGGCCAGGGGGATTGGCGAGCAGTACTTC.